The 25 T cell receptor beta chains listed next were all sequenced from one sample in a study of human T cells and chemical hapten exposure. Unique molecular identifiers were affixed to discrete cDNA molecules within the library. MiXCR was run by TCRdb on the reads, yielding one entry per CDR3 protein. The data contain more than 100,000 distinct CDR3 sequences, over 7% of them singletons. It was unfractionated whole blood from which total RNA was extracted. Sequenced input: whole blood. The source is a human donor in good health. Some clones in this sample may be carry-over from other donors' samples.

This clonotype occurred many times. This chain connects TRBV12-3 or TRBV12-4 to TRBJ1-2, with 7 nucleotides matching TRBD1. V lost 6 bases and J lost 7; bases outside the gene matches: 5. CDR3 length equals 12 residues. The CDR3 DNA follows: TGTGCCAGCAGAACAGGGGCGGCTGGCTACACCTTC. Its translation: CASRTGAAGYTF.

CDR3 nucleotide sequence: TGTGCCAGCAGCCGCCTCCCGGGACTAGGAAAGACCGGGGAGCTGTTTTTT. This gives the protein CASSRLPGLGKTGELFF. This rearrangement joins TRBV5-4 to TRBJ2-2, with 8 bases lining up with TRBD2. The trim removed 4 bases at V and 5 bases at J, leaving 13 bases unmatched. This CDR3 has 17 amino acids. The germline gives CDR1 SGHNT, CDR2 YYREEE (reference sequence).

On this clonotype: A clone one base away is much larger, so this may be a read error. The chain joins TRBV7-9 to TRBJ1-4; possibly TRBD1 for D (5 bases). The CDR3 is 16 residues long. Germline-derived CDR1 and CDR2 are SEHNR and FQNEAQ (reference sequence). The CDR3 bases are TGTGACAGCAGCCGAGAAGGGGCGTCCTTTAATGAAAAACTGTTTTTT. Residues: CDSSREGASFNEKLFF.

The V call is TRBV6-2 or TRBV6-3, the J call TRBJ1-1, with a tentative D call TRBD1 (5 bases). The germline V and J ends were trimmed by 1 base and 6 bases, with 9 bases remaining between them. The germline V gene has CDR1 MNHEY and CDR2 SVGEGT. The CDR3 consists of 13 residues. CDR3 coding DNA: TGTGCCAGCAGTTACTTGAGGGACCCTGAAGCTTTCTTT. It specifies CASSYLRDPEAFF.

The genes are TRBV7-8 and TRBJ1-6, with no clear D. Trimming removed 5 bases at V and 0 bases at J, with 14 bases between. The CDR3 is made up of 17 amino acids. Germline CDR1 and CDR2: SGHVS and FQNEAQ. CDR3 amino acids: CASSLGRVSSYNSPLHF. In DNA form, the CDR3 reads TGTGCCAGCAGCCTTGGACGGGTTTCCTCCTATAATTCACCCCTCCACTTT.

The CDR3 nucleotides read TGCGCCAGCAGCCTGGGACAGGGAACGAGCGGGAGTCCCTTGGCAGATACGCAGTATTTT. Amino acid sequence: CASSLGQGTSGSPLADTQYF. The chain joins TRBV5-1 to TRBJ2-3; D might be TRBD1 (9 bases). V was shortened by 4 bases and J by 4 bases, with 31 bases between the two germline ends. The CDR3 covers 20 residues. CDR1 is SGHRS, CDR2 YFSETQ, per germline. Drawing the rest from reference TRBV5-1 and TRBJ2-3, the complete variable domain is KAGVTQTPRYLIKTRGQQVTLSCSPISGHRSVSWYQQTPGQGLQFLFEYFSETQRNKGNFPGRFSGRQFSNSRSEMNVSTLELGDSALYLCASSLGQGTSGSPLADTQYFGPGTRLTVL.

The gene calls are TRBV29-1 and TRBJ1-1, with a tentative D call TRBD1 (5 bases). The CDR3 runs to 12 residues. V was pared by 7 bases and J by 4 bases, with 13 bases between. Germline CDR1 is SQVTM and CDR2 is ANQGSEA. The CDR3 bases are TGCAGCGCCGAGGGAGGGGCCACTGAAGCTTTCTTT. Protein sequence: CSAEGGATEAFF.

Ten or more counts support this clonotype. V is TRBV29-1 and J is TRBJ1-2; 7 bases match TRBD1. V trimming: 7 bases; J trimming: 6 bases; junction bases outside the gene matches: 5. The length of the CDR3 is 11 residues. Germline-derived CDR1 and CDR2 are SQVTM and ANQGSEA. The CDR3 is CSGGTANGYTF. The CDR3 DNA reads TGCAGCGGCGGGACAGCGAATGGCTACACCTTC.

Only a few counts were recorded for this clonotype. The V gene is TRBV12-3 or TRBV12-4, the J gene TRBJ2-7; D call uncertain. The V and J ends lost 3 bases and 10 bases respectively, with 13 bases between them. There are 12 residues in the CDR3. This chain's CDR3 is CASSFWAGIQYF. CDR3 nucleotides: TGTGCCAGCAGTTTTTGGGCAGGCATCCAGTACTTC.

The chain links TRBV29-1 to TRBJ2-3, with D tentatively TRBD1 (5 bases). Trimming shortened V by 4 bases and J by 2 bases, and 10 bases separated the two germline ends. Germline V gives CDR1 SQVTM, CDR2 ANQGSEA. The CDR3 is made up of 13 amino acids. The CDR3 loop is CSVVGRATDTQYF. In DNA form, the CDR3 reads TGCAGCGTTGTGGGCAGGGCCACAGATACGCAGTATTTT.

This clonotype was observed a few times. The chain links TRBV4-3 to TRBJ2-1; tentatively, D is TRBD1 (6 bases). Germline V gene sequence: CDR1 LGHNA, CDR2 YSLEER. Trimming took off 3 bases at V and 2 bases at J, with 11 bases between the two ends. This CDR3 is built from 15 residues. This CDR3 reads CASSQNRDTYNEQFF. CDR3 coding DNA: TGCGCCAGCAGCCAGAACCGGGACACCTACAATGAGCAGTTCTTC.

This clonotype was seen only a few times. The gene calls are TRBV27 and TRBJ2-2; 7 bases fit TRBD1. Germline V gene sequence: CDR1 MNHEY, CDR2 SMNVEV (reference sequence). Trimming removed 5 bases from V and 8 bases from J; junction bases left unmatched: 8. The CDR3 spans 14 residues. CDR3 in DNA: TGTGCCAGCAGTCTCAGACAGACAGGGGGGGAGCTGTTTTTT. Its protein is CASSLRQTGGELFF.

This clonotype showed up just a few times. The chain is built from TRBV10-3 and TRBJ2-7, with D hard to call. The V end lost 5 bases, the J end lost 3 bases, and 20 bases lay between the germline ends. The CDR3 has 16 amino acids. The germline V gene has CDR1 ENHRY and CDR2 SYGVKD. CDR3 bases: TGTGCCATCAGTCAACTATCTTTGGAGAAAGGCTACGAGCAGTACTTC. Protein product: CAISQLSLEKGYEQYF.

This clonotype was seen just once. In nucleotides, the CDR3 is TGTGCCAGCAGCACTTGGACAGGGGCGGCCAATGAGCAGTTCTTC. Protein sequence: CASSTWTGAANEQFF. The chain is built from TRBV14 and TRBJ2-1, with TRBD1 identical over 9 bases. J gave up 6 bases and V 5 bases, and 8 bases lay outside the gene matches. CDR3 length: 15 residues. Germline-derived CDR1 and CDR2 are SGHDN and FVKESK.

Comment on this clonotype: Germline is not matched at one junction end, which may reflect a read error. The CDR3 reads CASRRTGGYIF. As DNA, the CDR3 is TGTGCCAGCCGACGAACCGGAGGCTACATCTTC. The V gene is TRBV6-5, the J gene TRBJ1-2; D remains ambiguous. This CDR3 spans 11 amino acids. Germline CDR1 and CDR2: MNHEY and SVGAGI.

The gene calls are TRBV15 and TRBJ2-1; TRBD2 agrees at 13 bases. This CDR3 comprises 17 residues. V was clipped by 0 bases and J by 5 bases; unmatched bases: 4. Germline CDR1 reads LNHNV; CDR2 reads YYDKDF (reference sequence). CDR3 in amino acids: CATSRDFGTSGDNEQFF. For the CDR3, the DNA is TGTGCCACCAGCAGAGATTTCGGGACTAGCGGGGACAATGAGCAGTTCTTC.

CDR3 loop: CASSQDRSGSMSDTQYF. DNA of the CDR3: TGCGCCAGCAGCCAAGATCGGAGCGGGAGTATGTCAGATACGCAGTATTTT. The chain recombines TRBV4-1 with TRBJ2-3; TRBD2 matches at 8 bases. The CDR3 is 17 residues long. V gave up 0 bases and J gave up 4 bases; unmatched junction bases: 9. From germline, CDR1 is MGHRA and CDR2 YSYEKL.

The sample holds many counts of this clonotype. The rearrangement joins TRBV5-4 to TRBJ1-5; D not resolved. Trimming pared 1 base from V and 0 bases from J, leaving 5 bases between. This CDR3 is 14 amino acids long. Germline loops: CDR1 SGHNT, CDR2 YYREEE (reference sequence). The CDR3 DNA reads TGTGCCAGCAGCTTGAAATATAGCAATCAGCCCCAGCATTTT. Translation gives CASSLKYSNQPQHF.

The DNA for the CDR3 is TGCGCCAGCAGCTTTAATAGCGGGGCCCACTCCTACAATGAGCAGTTCTTC. Protein: CASSFNSGAHSYNEQFF. The chain combines TRBV5-1 with TRBJ2-1; 8 nucleotides line up with TRBD2. In germline, CDR1 is SGHRS, CDR2 YFSETQ. The CDR3 spans 17 residues. The J segment lost 0 bases and the V segment lost 2 bases, leaving 7 bases of the junction unmatched.

This clonotype came up many times. The chain carries TRBV5-1 and TRBJ1-1; D not certain. V dropped 5 bases and J dropped 7 bases, with 12 bases sitting between them. The CDR3 runs to 12 residues. Germline assignment: CDR1 SGHRS and CDR2 YFSETQ. CDR3 bases: TGCGCCAGCAGTTTCGACGGCCTTGAAGCTTTCTTT. Translation gives CASSFDGLEAFF. The full variable domain, with the rest looked up from reference TRBV5-1 and TRBJ1-1, is KAGVTQTPRYLIKTRGQQVTLSCSPISGHRSVSWYQQTPGQGLQFLFEYFSETQRNKGNFPGRFSGRQFSNSRSEMNVSTLELGDSALYLCASSFDGLEAFFGQGTRLTVV.

This clonotype was recorded a few times. The DNA for the CDR3 is TGTGCTAGTGGTTTGGGGGACAGCTACGAGCAGTACTTC. This sequence encodes CASGLGDSYEQYF. The V and J genes are TRBV12-5 and TRBJ2-7; 7 bases match TRBD1. Germline-derived CDR1 and CDR2 are LGHNT and FRNRAP. The CDR3 has 13 residues. Unmatched junction bases numbered 0, after V lost 1 base and J lost 3 bases.

In nucleotides, the CDR3 is TGCGCCAGCAGCCAAGACCTGACGGTTAGGGAGCAGTACTTC. Translated, it gives CASSQDLTVREQYF. The J gene is TRBJ2-7, the V gene TRBV4-3; D is unclear. In germline, CDR1 is LGHNA, CDR2 YSLEER. V was trimmed by 0 bases and J by 7 bases, leaving 13 bases between them. The CDR3 totals 14 residues.

This clonotype turned up a few times. V and J are TRBV25-1 and TRBJ2-7; D remains unclear. The V end lost 3 bases, the J end lost 4 bases, and 4 bases lay between the germline ends. Germline assignment: CDR1 MGHDK and CDR2 SYGVNS. The CDR3 contains 11 residues. CDR3 residues: CASSERYEQYF. The CDR3 region has the DNA TGTGCCAGCAGTGAGCGGTACGAGCAGTACTTC.

This clonotype appeared a few times. The chain employs TRBV18 and TRBJ2-1; D may be TRBD2 (5 bases). V was pared by 3 bases and J by 6 bases, with 15 bases between. The CDR3 has 15 residues. The germline V gene has CDR1 KGHSH and CDR2 LQKENI. The CDR3 DNA reads TGTGCCAGCTCACCGCCGGACTCTTGGGGCAATGAGCAGTTCTTC. It translates to CASSPPDSWGNEQFF.

There are a few counts of this clonotype. This sequence joins TRBV6-5 and TRBJ2-2, with 7 positions matching TRBD2. J was trimmed by 5 bases and V by 4 bases; bases with no gene match: 10. Germline CDR1 MNHEY, CDR2 SVGAGI. The CDR3 consists of 16 residues. The CDR3 coding sequence is TGTGCCAGCAGTTCCCCGGGTAGCGGGCCGACCGGGGAGCTGTTTTTT. Its protein product is CASSSPGSGPTGELFF.